This T cell receptor (beta chain) was captured in a study of blood T cell repertoires in COVID-19. For the study at large: Acute and convalescent COVID-19 samples came from the United States, Italy and Spain. Nucleic acid was either cDNA or gDNA, and it came from T cells, B-cell-depleted T cells, or PBMCs.

How the authors handled the data: Reference gene primers were amplified, and this amplification served to estimate nucleated cell counts. Measured with immunoSEQ multiplex PCR; TCRdb has only the in-frame clones, and not every one. The V and J calls and clone size were taken over from that table, and D and trimming were inferred from the DNA. The sample holds some 160,000 clones; around 80% are singletons and the top ten take roughly a fifth. The J segment lost 8 bases and the V segment lost 4 bases, leaving 7 bases of the junction unmatched. The germline V gene encodes CDR1 SGHNT and CDR2 YYREEE (reference sequence). There are 15 residues in the CDR3. This clone came up once.

This chain connects TRBV5-4 to TRBJ2-3; 13 bases agree with TRBD2. The material sequenced was peripheral blood. This clonotype originated in a woman in her seventies who had recovered from COVID-19. The CDR3 nucleotides read TGTGCCAGCAGCGCTACTAGCGGGGGGGCTGGTACGCAGTATTTT. Its protein is CASSATSGGAGTQYF.